This T cell receptor beta chain was recovered during a study of early T cells in non-severe SARS-CoV-2 infection. Overall study context: The study sequenced bulk RNA from unsorted whole blood, with chains unpaired. Study results and caveats: The study's VDJdb matching favored anti-spike CD8 responses and missed private and CD4 specificities.

V was trimmed by 7 bases and J by 4 bases, leaving 15 bases between them. CDR3 length equals 14 residues. Germline V gives CDR1 MNHNY, CDR2 SVGAGI (reference sequence). The protocol attached unique molecular identifiers to individual cDNA molecules. Each CDR3 protein is one row after TCRdb ran MiXCR on the 5' RACE reads. The sample has 90,000 to 120,000 distinct CDR3 sequences; 11% are singletons. This clonotype was counted many times. Antigen: not known. This sequence originates from an adult who was a healthcare worker with PCR-confirmed SARS-CoV-2 infection or an uninfected control (not recorded which). The J gene is TRBJ2-3, the V gene TRBV6-6, with D perhaps matching TRBD1 (5 bases). Source material: whole blood. The CDR3 spells CASTPTEAADTQYF. The CDR3 nucleotides are TGTGCCAGCACTCCGACAGAGGCCGCAGATACGCAGTATTTT.